The next 12 T cell receptor beta chains were all read from a single sample in a study of OX40 agonist ivuxolimab in advanced cancers. Assay used: immunoSEQ multiplex PCR; TCRdb lists only in-frame clones, some missing. The table has about 88,000 clones, 85% to 90% seen once. The sequencing used CD4+ or CD8+ T cells sorted from blood, collected in a trial of the OX40 agonist ivuxolimab. These receptors were taken from an adult with an advanced solid tumor such as melanoma, head and neck, liver or kidney cancer.

This clone showed up just once. This chain connects TRBV27 to TRBJ2-1; 8 nucleotides match TRBD1. The germline V gene has CDR1 MNHEY and CDR2 SMNVEV (reference sequence). This CDR3 comprises 15 residues. After removal of 5 bases from V and 4 bases from J, the junction contained 7 bases not matched to a gene. The CDR3 is CASSPGTGVYNEQFF. As DNA, the CDR3 is TGTGCCAGCAGTCCGGGGACAGGAGTGTACAATGAGCAGTTCTTC.

This chain uses TRBV28 with TRBJ1-4, with D unclear. The CDR3 is made up of 14 amino acids. Trimming took 3 bases from V and 7 from J, leaving 12 bases between them. CDR1 is MDHEN, CDR2 SYDVKM, per germline. CDR3 in DNA: TGTGCCAGCAGTTTCCCCAGTAGTGGTGAAAAACTGTTTTTT. Translating it yields CASSFPSSGEKLFF.

The chain combines TRBV9 with TRBJ1-2; D not certain. CDR3 length: 13 amino acids. V lost 0 bases and J lost 8, with 11 bases in between. Germline V lookup: CDR1 SGDLS, CDR2 YYNGEE. The CDR3 coding sequence is TGTGCCAGCAGCGTAGGGTCAGCGCGGGGCTACACCTTC. This translates into CASSVGSARGYTF.

The rearrangement joins TRBV5-1 to TRBJ2-3; D is ambiguous. The CDR3 is 14 residues long. The V gene's germline CDR1 is SGHRS and CDR2 YFSETQ. Trimming shortened V by 5 bases and J by 0 bases, and 10 bases separated the two germline ends. Written as DNA, the CDR3 is TGCGCCAGCAGAGACCCGTCCAGCACAGATACGCAGTATTTT. It specifies CASRDPSSTDTQYF.

The chain recombines TRBV25-1 with TRBJ2-1, with a weak D call TRBD1 (6 bases). This CDR3 has 15 residues. Germline V CDR1 and CDR2: MGHDK, SYGVNS. V shed 3 bases and J shed 7 bases, with 16 bases lying between them. The CDR3 bases are TGTGCCAGCAGTGACTCCGGGGCAGGGGCAAATGAGCAGTTCTTC. This encodes CASSDSGAGANEQFF.

The chain combines TRBV5-1 with TRBJ2-2; TRBD2 aligns across 13 bases. Trimming removed 0 bases from V and 7 bases from J; junction bases left unmatched: 3. Germline values: CDR1 SGHRS, CDR2 YFSETQ. This CDR3 comprises 16 residues. The CDR3 DNA reads TGCGCCAGCAGCTTGGGACTAGCGGGAGGCTACGGGGAGCTGTTTTTT. The encoded protein is CASSLGLAGGYGELFF.

The V and J genes are TRBV6-5 and TRBJ1-2; TRBD1 might be the D (5 bases). The ends were cut back, 0 bases at V and 8 bases at J, with 13 bases in the middle. There are 14 residues in the CDR3. CDR1 MNHEY and CDR2 SVGAGI come from the germline V gene. The CDR3 region has the DNA TGTGCCAGCAGTTACTCGGTGGTGCAGGGCGGCTACACCTTC. Protein: CASSYSVVQGGYTF.

The chain carries TRBV4-1 and TRBJ1-3; D possibly corresponds to TRBD1 (5 bases). In germline, CDR1 is MGHRA, CDR2 YSYEKL. The CDR3 contains 15 residues. Trimming left V 0 bases short and J 4 bases short, with 10 bases between. The CDR3 coding sequence is TGCGCCAGCAGCCAAGATGGGACGGAAGGAAACACCATATATTTT. Its protein is CASSQDGTEGNTIYF.

The chain carries TRBV2 and TRBJ2-5; D call uncertain. In germline, CDR1 is SNHLY, CDR2 FYNNEI. V lost 9 bases, J lost 2 bases, and 10 bases lay in between. The CDR3 loop spans 12 amino acids. DNA of the CDR3: TGTGCCAGTCAATGGGGTCAAGAGACCCAGTACTTC. Its protein product is CASQWGQETQYF.

This chain uses TRBV5-1 with TRBJ1-1; D ambiguous. There are 15 residues in the CDR3. Germline V lookup: CDR1 SGHRS, CDR2 YFSETQ. Deletions cut 0 bases from V and 1 base from J, with 10 bases between. The CDR3 reads CASSLAGRPNTEAFF. The CDR3 DNA follows: TGCGCCAGCAGCTTGGCCGGGCGGCCGAACACTGAAGCTTTCTTT. The full variable domain, its missing parts supplied by reference TRBV5-1 and TRBJ1-1, is KAGVTQTPRYLIKTRGQQVTLSCSPISGHRSVSWYQQTPGQGLQFLFEYFSETQRNKGNFPGRFSGRQFSNSRSEMNVSTLELGDSALYLCASSLAGRPNTEAFFGQGTRLTVV.

The CDR3 nucleotides read TGCGCCAGCAGCTTGGGGACTAGTAGGGAGACCCAGTACTTC. Its protein is CASSLGTSRETQYF. The gene calls are TRBV5-1 and TRBJ2-5, with 7 bases aligning to TRBD2. J gave up 5 bases and V 0 bases, and 4 bases lay outside the gene matches. Germline assignment: CDR1 SGHRS and CDR2 YFSETQ. The CDR3 has 14 amino acids.

The rearrangement links TRBV27 to TRBJ2-1; a weak D match, TRBD2 (11 bases). CDR3 length equals 20 residues. Germline values: CDR1 MNHEY, CDR2 SMNVEV (reference sequence). Trimming stripped 11 bases from V and 9 bases from J, with 41 bases between. This chain's CDR3 is CAASGTGAGVRTSGRAEQFF. DNA of the CDR3: TGTGCCGCATCCGGGACAGGGGCCGGGGTTCGTACTAGCGGGAGAGCTGAGCAGTTCTTC.